Listed below are T cell receptor beta chains from one sample, sequenced in a study of T cell responses to AZD1222 COVID-19 vaccine. Some clones are missing from TCRdb's copy, which holds only in-frame ones; the method was immunoSEQ multiplex PCR. This table holds 150,000 or so clones, approximately 85% found once. This sample comprised peripheral blood, obtained on day 0 of AZD1222 vaccination. Source of these receptors: an adult in good health. CDR3s include the opening cysteine and the closing phenylalanine or tryptophan. The order of the fields is V gene, D gene, CDR3 protein. D genes are given only for firm matches.

TRBV2 TRBD2 CASSGASGTDTQYF
TRBV6-4 NA CASSPEGGDQPQHF
TRBV2 NA CASSEAAEVYGYTF
TRBV7-9 TRBD1 CASSLTAGGNYEQYF
TRBV19 TRBD1 CASNTMTGYTGELFF
TRBV29-1 TRBD1 CSIMGQGYGYTF
TRBV5-1 TRBD1 CASSWGQSSSGNTIYF
TRBV9 TRBD2 CASSEGVGLAGPGQFF
TRBV18 NA CASFNQGLNEQFF
TRBV4-2 NA CASSQGWVGNQPQHF
TRBV5-6 NA CASRHVQGHYGYTF
TRBV21-1 NA CASSKTGTGAPTLFYGYTF
TRBV19 NA CASTTDWNYGYTF
TRBV7-9 NA CASSLAGANYGYTF
TRBV11-2 NA CASSLDRGSTDTQYF
TRBV6-1 NA CASSETRGSSNIQYF
TRBV5-6 NA CASSPAGQQKGYAF
TRBV4-1 TRBD2 CASSQDGSGGAGVKNIQYF
TRBV20-1 NA CSASQVTGLAETQYF
TRBV9 NA CASSVVGVSSGNTIYF
TRBV19 TRBD2 CASSLLSGREADTQYF
TRBV4-1 TRBD2 CASSPGTSGNDEQYF
TRBV18 NA CASSTIGTNSPLHF
TRBV6-4 NA CASSTDTSGYYGYTF
TRBV7-7 TRBD2 CASSLNGGAEDTQYF
TRBV28 NA CASTRWDTDTQYF
TRBV9 NA CASSVAGQGGGNIQYF
TRBV19 NA CASSAGYGAGGEETQYF